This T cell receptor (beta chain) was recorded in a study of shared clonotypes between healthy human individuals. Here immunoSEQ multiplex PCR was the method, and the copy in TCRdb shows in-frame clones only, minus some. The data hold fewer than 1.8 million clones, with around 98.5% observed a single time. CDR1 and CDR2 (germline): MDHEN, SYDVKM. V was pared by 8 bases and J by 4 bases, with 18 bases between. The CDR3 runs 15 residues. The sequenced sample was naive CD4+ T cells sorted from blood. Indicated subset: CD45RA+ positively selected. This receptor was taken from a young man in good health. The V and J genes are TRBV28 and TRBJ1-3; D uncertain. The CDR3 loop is CASGLDLPEGNTIYF. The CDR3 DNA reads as TGTGCCAGCGGCTTAGACCTTCCAGAGGGAAACACCATATATTTT.